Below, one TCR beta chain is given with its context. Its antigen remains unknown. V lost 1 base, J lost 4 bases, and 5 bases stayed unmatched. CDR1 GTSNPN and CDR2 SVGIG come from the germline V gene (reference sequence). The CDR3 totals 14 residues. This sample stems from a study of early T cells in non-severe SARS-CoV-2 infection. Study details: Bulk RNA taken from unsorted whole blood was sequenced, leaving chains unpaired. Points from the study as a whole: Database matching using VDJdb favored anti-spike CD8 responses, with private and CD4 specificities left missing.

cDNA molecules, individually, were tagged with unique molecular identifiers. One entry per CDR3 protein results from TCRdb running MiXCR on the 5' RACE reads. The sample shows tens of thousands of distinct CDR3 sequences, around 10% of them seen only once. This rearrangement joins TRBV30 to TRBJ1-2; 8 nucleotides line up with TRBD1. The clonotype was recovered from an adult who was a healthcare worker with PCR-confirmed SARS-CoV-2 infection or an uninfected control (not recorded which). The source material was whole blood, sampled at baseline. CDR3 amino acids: CAWSGAGGVYGYTF. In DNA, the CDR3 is TGTGCCTGGAGTGGGGCAGGGGGCGTCTATGGCTACACCTTC.